The rows below give T cell receptor beta chains drawn from one sample of a study of blood T cell repertoires in COVID-19. TCRdb's copy holds only in-frame clones and misses some; the assay was immunoSEQ multiplex PCR. In the table there are about 220,000 clones, roughly four fifths of which are singletons. Sequencing was done on a sample of peripheral blood. All receptors derive from a woman aged 65 to 85 with acute or convalescent COVID-19. Each CDR3 is given with its conserved first and last residue. Fields, in order: CDR3 length, V gene, J gene, CDR3 protein.

>15|TRBV7-2|TRBJ1-5
CASSLQQGLNQPQHF
>14|TRBV2|TRBJ2-2
CASSGLFLTGELFF
>16|TRBV5-6|TRBJ2-1
CASSLRLAGFNNEQFF
>15|TRBV18|TRBJ2-6
CASSPPKAEANVLTF
>15|TRBV29-1|TRBJ2-5
CSVGRLAGVAETQYF
>15|TRBV5-1|TRBJ2-3
CASSSAGGTTDTQYF
>15|TRBV7-2|TRBJ1-5
CASSLFDRPNQPQHF
>14|TRBV29-1|TRBJ1-5
CSVSDSGSYQPQHF
>15|TRBV19|TRBJ1-4
CASRKRDRANEKLFF
>14|TRBV7-2|TRBJ2-7
CASSRGQGYYEQYF
>19|TRBV5-6|TRBJ2-3
CASSSHLRTSGGSKDTQYF
>15|TRBV28|TRBJ2-7
CASRGASGGTYEQYF
>15|TRBV6-1|TRBJ2-7
CASSEFITGDYEQYF
>13|TRBV7-2|TRBJ1-4
CASSVGVLEKLFF
>16|TRBV5-1|TRBJ2-5
CASSPLRGLYQETQYF
>11|TRBV7-8|TRBJ2-7
CASSLGRETYF
>15|TRBV3-1/TRBV3-2|TRBJ1-3
CASSQDEGTGNTIYF
>20|TRBV4-3|TRBJ1-6
CASSQDVHREESSYNSPLHF
>16|TRBV4-3|TRBJ2-1
CASSPGLAGGPNEQFF
>13|TRBV11-3|TRBJ2-7
CASSFGGAGEQYF
>13|TRBV2|TRBJ1-6
CASNREAGATLHF
>17|TRBV19|TRBJ2-6
CASSSHHRGNGANVLTF
>14|TRBV6-5|TRBJ2-7
CASSTGFFSYEQYF
>16|TRBV5-5|TRBJ1-1
CASSILPTGMNTEAFF
>15|TRBV6-5|TRBJ1-4
CASSSEQGAREKLFF
>12|TRBV5-1|TRBJ1-2
CASSPGNYGYTF
>13|TRBV7-8|TRBJ1-2
CASSSTGGYGYTF
>13|TRBV7-2|TRBJ1-5
CASAGADLKPQHF
>16|TRBV9|TRBJ2-2
CASSLGLAGGPGELFF
>14|TRBV29-1|TRBJ1-3
CSAKQGASGNTIYF
>15|TRBV5-1|TRBJ1-4
CASSSLTGKGEKLFF
>17|TRBV24-1|TRBJ2-3
CATSAPGLATSTDTQYF
>10|TRBV20-1|TRBJ1-5
CSASFDRQHF
>17|TRBV5-3|TRBJ2-7
CARSSATGTGGPREQYF
>13|TRBV4-3|TRBJ1-1
CASSQTGAYEAFF
>14|TRBV9|TRBJ1-5
CASSATGNNQPQHF
>14|TRBV19|TRBJ2-4
CASSIDNSKNIQYF
>17|TRBV5-1|TRBJ2-3
CASSLWTSGGITDTQYF
>13|TRBV29-1|TRBJ1-2
CSVPGFRDYGYTF
>12|TRBV12-3/TRBV12-4|TRBJ2-3
CASSLWAEGQYF
>18|TRBV15|TRBJ2-5
CATSTASGLAGIQETQYF
>15|TRBV12-5|TRBJ1-1
CASGLVQSGFTEAFF
>13|TRBV5-1|TRBJ1-1
CASRYREWTEAFF
>12|TRBV4-2|TRBJ1-5
CASSQTGLPQHF